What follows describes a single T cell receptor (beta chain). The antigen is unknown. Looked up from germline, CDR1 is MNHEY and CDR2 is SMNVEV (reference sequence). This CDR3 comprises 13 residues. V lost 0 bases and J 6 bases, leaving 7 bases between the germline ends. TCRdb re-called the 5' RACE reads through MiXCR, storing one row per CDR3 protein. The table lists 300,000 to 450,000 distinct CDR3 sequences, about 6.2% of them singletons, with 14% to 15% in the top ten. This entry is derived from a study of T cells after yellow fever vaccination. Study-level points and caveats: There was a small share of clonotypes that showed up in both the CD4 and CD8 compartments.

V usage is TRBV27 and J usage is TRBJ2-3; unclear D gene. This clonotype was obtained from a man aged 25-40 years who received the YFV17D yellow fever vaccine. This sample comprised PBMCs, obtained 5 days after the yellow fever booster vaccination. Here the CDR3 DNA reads TGTGCCAGCAGTTTATCGACCGGCGATACGCAGTATTTT. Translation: CASSLSTGDTQYF.